A selection of T cell receptor beta chains follows, all from one sample in a study of T-cell reconstitution after alpha-beta-depleted transplantation in children. Via MiXCR, TCRdb re-called the PCR reads, giving one row per CDR3 protein. The sample has 280,000 or so distinct CDR3 sequences, more than 9% seen once; the top ten hold about 25%. The sequencing here drew on peripheral blood, taken 180 days after TCRalphabeta/CD19-depleted stem cell transplant. These TCRs come from a male patient aged 2-15 years who had a stem cell transplant for chronic granulomatous disease, so the T cells may come from the graft donor. Each CDR3 is given with its conserved first and last residue. A D gene is named only where the DNA matches it firmly. Part of the rows lack a size; the others show once, few, many or a class for expanded clones.

>NA|TRBJ2-3|many|TRBV11-3
CASSLAGGATDTQYF
TGTGCCAGCAGCTTAGCTGGAGGCGCCACAGATACGCAGTATTTT
>TRBD2|TRBJ2-1|many|TRBV5-1
CASSVTSGSYNEQFF
TGCGCCAGCAGCGTGACTAGCGGCTCCTACAATGAGCAGTTCTTC
>TRBD2|TRBJ2-5|NA|TRBV5-4
CASSLLQREGETQYF
TGTGCCAGCAGCTTGTTGCAGCGGGAGGGCGAGACCCAGTACTTC
>NA|TRBJ2-7|many|TRBV7-2
CASSLGYWTPGEQYF
TGTGCCAGCAGCTTAGGGTACTGGACCCCTGGCGAGCAGTACTTC
>NA|TRBJ2-3|many|TRBV24-1
CATSMGKTDTQYF
TGTGCCACCAGTATGGGTAAAACAGATACGCAGTATTTT
>TRBD2|TRBJ2-3|many|TRBV7-8
CASSLVGGLAGISTDTQYF
TGTGCCAGCAGCTTAGTAGGGGGACTAGCGGGGATTAGCACAGATACGCAGTATTTT
>NA|TRBJ2-3|many|TRBV29-1
CSVWAVASTDTQYF
TGCAGCGTTTGGGCAGTGGCTAGCACAGATACGCAGTATTTT
>TRBD1|TRBJ2-5|many|TRBV12-3/TRBV12-4
CASSSRDRGSETQYF
TGTGCCAGCAGCTCACGGGACAGGGGCTCGGAGACCCAGTACTTC
>NA|TRBJ2-1|many|TRBV2
CASSVQGRAGEQFF
TGTGCCAGCAGTGTACAAGGAAGGGCCGGTGAGCAGTTCTTC
>NA|TRBJ1-1|many|TRBV5-5
CASRSLIGTEAFF
TGTGCCAGCAGATCCCTAATTGGCACTGAAGCTTTCTTT
>NA|TRBJ2-1|few|TRBV2
CASSVTSLRSSNEQFF
TGTGCCAGCAGTGTTACTTCCCTTCGGTCGAGCAATGAGCAGTTCTTC
>NA|TRBJ1-5|many|TRBV7-2
CASSFFDGSNQPQHF
TGTGCCAGCAGCTTCTTTGACGGGAGCAATCAGCCCCAGCATTTT
>TRBD2|TRBJ2-7|many|TRBV7-2
CASSLMGLAGGPGEQYF
TGTGCCAGCAGCTTAATGGGACTAGCGGGAGGGCCGGGCGAGCAGTACTTC
>TRBD2|TRBJ2-7|many|TRBV25-1
CASTFSGRNRYEQYF
TGTGCCAGCACCTTTAGCGGGAGGAACCGCTACGAGCAGTACTTC
>NA|TRBJ2-7|many|TRBV29-1
CSAGQGSSLYEQYF
TGCAGCGCCGGTCAGGGGAGTAGTCTCTACGAGCAGTACTTC
>NA|TRBJ2-7|many|TRBV7-7
CASSLAGVAEQYF
TGTGCCAGCAGCTTAGCGGGGGTGGCAGAGCAGTACTTC
>TRBD2|TRBJ2-5|many|TRBV7-2
CASSLGTSGGQTQYF
TGTGCCAGCAGCTTGGGGACTAGCGGGGGGCAGACCCAGTACTTC
>NA|TRBJ2-7|many|TRBV28
CASSLGPAVGAYEQYF
TGTGCCAGCAGTTTAGGTCCGGCGGTCGGAGCCTACGAGCAGTACTTC
>TRBD2|TRBJ2-1|many|TRBV5-1
CASSRGLAGSGNEQFF
TGCGCCAGCAGCAGAGGACTAGCGGGAAGTGGGAATGAGCAGTTCTTC
>TRBD1|TRBJ2-1|many|TRBV15
CATSRDRQGTYNEQFF
TGTGCCACCAGCAGAGATCGACAGGGGACCTACAATGAGCAGTTCTTC
>NA|TRBJ2-1|many|TRBV3-1
CASSQDPVYNEQFF
TGTGCCAGCAGCCAAGATCCGGTTTACAATGAGCAGTTCTTC
>TRBD2|TRBJ2-1|NA|TRBV4-3
CASNPGVSAGDEQFF
TGCGCCAGCAACCCGGGAGTATCCGCGGGGGATGAGCAGTTCTTC
>NA|TRBJ2-1|many|TRBV12-3/TRBV12-4
CASRIHNEQFF
TGTGCCAGCAGGATTCACAATGAGCAGTTCTTC
>TRBD1|TRBJ2-5|NA|TRBV7-2
CASSLTGVGTQYF
TGTGCCAGCAGCCTTACAGGGGTTGGGACCCAGTACTTC
>NA|TRBJ1-5|NA|TRBV20-1
CSATRGPRVINQPQHF
TGCAGTGCTACCAGGGGCCCAAGGGTCATCAATCAGCCCCAGCATTTT
>NA|TRBJ2-5|many|TRBV20-1
CSASIPGGQETQYF
TGCAGTGCTAGCATCCCAGGGGGGCAAGAGACCCAGTACTTC
>TRBD2|TRBJ2-7|many|TRBV20-1
CSAISVAGGRYEQYF
TGCAGTGCTATAAGTGTAGCGGGGGGGCGGTACGAGCAGTACTTC
>TRBD2|TRBJ2-1|many|TRBV11-1
CASSPQLAEGEQFF
TGTGCCAGCAGCCCCCAACTAGCGGAGGGGGAGCAGTTCTTC
>NA|TRBJ2-3|many|TRBV11-2
CASSSIGTDTQYF
TGTGCCAGCAGCTCAATAGGCACAGATACGCAGTATTTT
>NA|TRBJ1-1|NA|TRBV5-1
CASSPRDNLNTEAFF
TGCGCCAGCAGCCCCAGGGACAACCTGAACACTGAAGCTTTCTTT
>NA|TRBJ2-1|many|TRBV30
CAWSAPRGRGSYNEQFF
TGTGCCTGGAGTGCCCCACGGGGGCGCGGCTCCTACAATGAGCAGTTCTTC
>NA|TRBJ2-4|many|TRBV6-5
CASSYVGARAKNIQYF
TGTGCCAGCAGTTACGTTGGGGCGCGGGCCAAAAACATTCAGTACTTC
>TRBD1|TRBJ1-1|many|TRBV5-4
CASSRAQQGRGTEAFF
TGTGCCAGCAGCCGTGCACAACAGGGGAGGGGCACTGAAGCTTTCTTT
>TRBD2|TRBJ2-7|many|TRBV7-9
CASSSRTSGPYEQYF
TGTGCCAGCAGCTCCAGGACTAGCGGGCCCTACGAGCAGTACTTC
>NA|TRBJ2-5|many|TRBV12-3/TRBV12-4
CASSTGAWETQYF
TGTGCCAGCAGTACGGGGGCGTGGGAGACCCAGTACTTC
>TRBD1|TRBJ2-7|NA|TRBV5-1
CASSDGQGAHEQYF
TGCGCCAGCAGCGACGGACAGGGCGCCCACGAGCAGTACTTC
>NA|TRBJ1-1|NA|TRBV7-9
CASSLTGWGTEAFF
TGTGCCAGCAGCCTTACAGGGTGGGGAACTGAAGCTTTCTTT
>NA|TRBJ2-1|few|TRBV7-6
CASHSGGNEQFF
TGTGCCAGCCACTCCGGAGGTAATGAGCAGTTCTTC
>NA|TRBJ2-5|many|TRBV20-1
CSAGTYEETQYF
TGCAGTGCTGGGACGTATGAAGAGACCCAGTACTTC
>TRBD1|TRBJ2-7|many|TRBV5-1
CASSSHGTGIEQYF
TGCGCCAGCAGCTCCCATGGGACAGGGATCGAGCAGTACTTC
>TRBD1|TRBJ2-3|many|TRBV12-3/TRBV12-4
CASSTGQPPSTDTQYF
TGTGCCAGCAGTACGGGACAGCCCCCTAGCACAGATACGCAGTATTTT
>TRBD1|TRBJ2-1|NA|TRBV3-1
CASSFWTGLTNEQFF
TGTGCCAGCAGCTTCTGGACAGGGTTGACGAATGAGCAGTTCTTC
>NA|TRBJ2-1|NA|TRBV27
CASSLTRGPQFF
TGTGCCAGCAGTTTAACGAGAGGCCCTCAGTTCTTC
>NA|TRBJ2-7|many|TRBV28
CASSLFRDEQYF
TGTGCCAGCAGTTTATTCCGGGACGAGCAGTACTTC
>NA|TRBJ2-5|once|TRBV3-1
CASSKHIGGTPGGTQYF
TGTGCCAGCAGCAAGCATATCGGCGGGACACCCGGGGGGACCCAGTACTTC
>TRBD2|TRBJ2-3|many|TRBV20-1
CSARDLRGADTQYF
TGCAGTGCTAGAGATCTGCGGGGGGCAGATACGCAGTATTTT